This TCR beta chain was found in a study of shared clonotypes between healthy human individuals. About the study: A couple of women and three men aged 18 to 49 made up the donors. Per-donor plates numbered three CD4 naive, three CD4 memory, two CD8 naive and one CD8 memory.

CD45RO-negative cells were positively selected for CCR7, leaving out terminally differentiated effector memory CD45RA+ cells. Here immunoSEQ multiplex PCR was the method, and the copy in TCRdb shows in-frame clones only, minus some. Among about 2.1 million clones listed, 90% to 95% were seen once. The TCR comes from a man aged 18 to 35 in good health. Some clones in this sample may be carry-over from other donors' samples. The source material was naive CD8+ T cells from PBMCs.

DNA of the CDR3: TGTGCCAGCAGCTACACCGGGACTTACTACGAGCAGTACTTC. This sequence encodes CASSYTGTYYEQYF. The V call is TRBV14, the J call TRBJ2-7; TRBD2 might be the D (6 bases). The CDR3 has 14 amino acids. Trimming shortened V by 5 bases and J by 3 bases, and 14 bases separated the two germline ends. Looked up from germline, CDR1 is SGHDN and CDR2 is FVKESK.